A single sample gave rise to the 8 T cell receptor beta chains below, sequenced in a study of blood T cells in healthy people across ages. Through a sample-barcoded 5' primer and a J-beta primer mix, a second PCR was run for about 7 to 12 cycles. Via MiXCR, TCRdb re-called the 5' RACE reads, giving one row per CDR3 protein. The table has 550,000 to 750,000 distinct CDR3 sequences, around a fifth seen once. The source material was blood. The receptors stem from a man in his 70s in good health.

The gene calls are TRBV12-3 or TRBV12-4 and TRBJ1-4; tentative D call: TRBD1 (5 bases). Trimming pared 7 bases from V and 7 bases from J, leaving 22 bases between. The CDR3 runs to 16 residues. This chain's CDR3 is CASIFARRAESEKLFF. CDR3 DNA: TGTGCCAGCATTTTCGCCCGCAGGGCGGAGAGTGAAAAACTGTTTTTT.

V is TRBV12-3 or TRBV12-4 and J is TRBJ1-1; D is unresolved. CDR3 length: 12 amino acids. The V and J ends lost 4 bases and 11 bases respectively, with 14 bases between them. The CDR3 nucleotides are TGTGCCAGCAGTTCTCGGGCAGTAGACGCTTTCTTT. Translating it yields CASSSRAVDAFF.

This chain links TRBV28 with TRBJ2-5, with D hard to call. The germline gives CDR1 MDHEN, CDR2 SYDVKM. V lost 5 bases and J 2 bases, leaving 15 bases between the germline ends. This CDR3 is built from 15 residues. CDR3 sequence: CASSALVPPQETQYF. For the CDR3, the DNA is TGTGCCAGCAGTGCTCTAGTCCCCCCACAAGAGACCCAGTACTTC.

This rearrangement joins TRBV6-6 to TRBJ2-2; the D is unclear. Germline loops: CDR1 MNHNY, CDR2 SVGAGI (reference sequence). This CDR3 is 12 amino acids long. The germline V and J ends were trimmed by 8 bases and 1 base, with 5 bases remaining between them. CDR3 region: CASVENTGELFF. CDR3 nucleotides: TGTGCCAGCGTAGAGAACACCGGGGAGCTGTTTTTT.

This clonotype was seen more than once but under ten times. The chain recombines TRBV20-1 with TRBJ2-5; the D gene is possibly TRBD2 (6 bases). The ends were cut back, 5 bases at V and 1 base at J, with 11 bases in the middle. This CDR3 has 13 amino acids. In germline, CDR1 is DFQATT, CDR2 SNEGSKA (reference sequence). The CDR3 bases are TGCAGTGCTGGGTCGGGACTCCAAGAGACCCAGTACTTC. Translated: CSAGSGLQETQYF.

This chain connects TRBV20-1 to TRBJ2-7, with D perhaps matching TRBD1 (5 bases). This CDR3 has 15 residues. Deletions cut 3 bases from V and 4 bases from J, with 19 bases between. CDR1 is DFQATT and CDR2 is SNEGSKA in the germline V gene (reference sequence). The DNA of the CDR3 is TGCAGTGCTAGCGAATTGAGACAGTCGACATACGAGCAGTACTTC. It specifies CSASELRQSTYEQYF.

Written as DNA, the CDR3 is TGTGCCAGCAGTTACTCGAGGGACAGGGTGAGGACCTACGAGCAGTACTTC. Its protein is CASSYSRDRVRTYEQYF. The gene calls are TRBV6-5 and TRBJ2-7; 9 bases agree with TRBD1. Unmatched junction bases numbered 8, after V lost 0 bases and J lost 2 bases. CDR1 is MNHEY and CDR2 is SVGAGI in the germline V gene. This CDR3 is built from 17 residues.

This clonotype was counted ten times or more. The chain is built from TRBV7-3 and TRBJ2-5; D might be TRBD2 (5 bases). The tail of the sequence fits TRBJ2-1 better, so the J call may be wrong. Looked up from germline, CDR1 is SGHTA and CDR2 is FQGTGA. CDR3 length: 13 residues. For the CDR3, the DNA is TGTGCCAGCAGCTTACTTGCGGGCGCTGAGCAGTTCTTC. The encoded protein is CASSLLAGAEQFF.